This TCR beta chain was sequenced for a study of cytomegalovirus exposure and HLA in healthy donors. Notes on the study in general: For most TCR sequences rarity was the rule, although some public TCRs occurred in many donors. In a later analysis, first-cohort TCR clusters were found to tend to co-occur in the approximately 120 validation repertoires. Cytomegalovirus association was assigned to approximately 160 TCR beta chains.

The donors were part of the validation cohort, which consisted of approximately 110 subjects and was separate from the first cohort of 666 subjects. With regard to this clone: Its target is not known.

There are 16 residues in the CDR3. Trimming at V came to 2 bases and at J to 4 bases, leaving 9 bases not matched to a gene. Germline CDR1 ENHRY, CDR2 SYGVKD. Profiling relied on immunoSEQ multiplex PCR, and the TCRdb table lists in-frame clones only, not all of them. The sample lists about 160,000 clones; roughly nine tenths were seen once. This chain connects TRBV10-3 to TRBJ2-7, with TRBD1 matching 9 bases. Sample: PBMCs. This TCR was recovered from a young woman in good health and CMV-seronegative. DNA of the CDR3: TGTGCCATCAGTGAGGCTCCGGGACAGGGTGGGTACGAGCAGTACTTC. Translated: CAISEAPGQGGYEQYF.